This is a list of T cell receptor beta chains from one sample in a study of blood T cell repertoires in COVID-19. Profiled with immunoSEQ multiplex PCR; TCRdb holds only in-frame clones, not every one. The sample gives tens of thousands of clones, approximately 90% of which show up once; approximately 20% is in the top ten. The sequenced sample consisted of peripheral blood. The receptors were gathered from a woman aged 60 to 75 with COVID-19, enrolled during active disease. Each CDR3 is given with its conserved first and last residue. D genes are given only for firm matches. Where a row states a size, it is once, few, many or the class of an expanded clone; other rows omit it.

clone size	D gene	V gene	J gene	CDR3 DNA	CDR3 protein
few	.	TRBV6-5	TRBJ2-6	TGTGCCAGCAGTTACTTCCGTGGGCCTGGGGCCAACGTCCTGACTTTC	CASSYFRGPGANVLTF
.	TRBD1	TRBV28	TRBJ1-5	TGTGCCAGCAGTCCGGGACAGGGCAATCAGCCCCAGCATTTT	CASSPGQGNQPQHF
.	.	TRBV5-1	TRBJ2-7	TGCGCCAGCAGCCTCCTCTGGGATGCCTCTACGGGGGAGCAGTACTTC	CASSLLWDASTGEQYF
.	.	TRBV3-1/TRBV3-2	TRBJ1-3	TGTGCCAGCAGCCAAGCGCCCTGGACAGGAAACACCATATATTTT	CASSQAPWTGNTIYF
.	TRBD2	TRBV2	TRBJ2-1	TGTGCCAGCAGCGTGATAGCGGGGGACAATGAGCAGTTCTTC	CASSVIAGDNEQFF
.	TRBD2	TRBV30	TRBJ2-5	TGTGCCTGGAGTGTAGCTAGCGGGGGGGAGACCCAGTACTTC	CAWSVASGGETQYF
.	TRBD1	TRBV18	TRBJ1-2	TGTGCCAGCTCACTTAGACAGGGACTCTATGGCTACACCTTC	CASSLRQGLYGYTF
.	.	TRBV4-3	TRBJ2-5	TGCGCCAGCAGCCAGGACATCCAAGAGACCCAGTACTTC	CASSQDIQETQYF
.	.	TRBV19	TRBJ2-4	TGTGCCAGTAGTGCCTTACCGGGAGCCGAAAACATTCAGTACTTC	CASSALPGAENIQYF
.	.	TRBV27	TRBJ1-3	TGTGCCAGCAGGGGCCTGGCGGGTGGAAACACCATATATTTT	CASRGLAGGNTIYF
.	.	TRBV6-5	TRBJ2-7	TGTGCCAGCAGTCCTATAAACTACGAGCAGTACTTC	CASSPINYEQYF
few	TRBD1	TRBV2	TRBJ1-4	TGTGCCAGCGTATACCGACAGGGGGAAAAACTGTTTTTT	CASVYRQGEKLFF
.	TRBD1	TRBV19	TRBJ2-2	TGTGCCAGTAGTATTAGACAGGGGCGCACCGGGGAGCTGTTTTTT	CASSIRQGRTGELFF
.	TRBD2	TRBV11-3	TRBJ2-1	TGTGCCAGCAGCTTAGACGGGACTACGGACAATGAGCAGTTCTTC	CASSLDGTTDNEQFF
.	.	TRBV6-5	TRBJ1-6	TGTGCCAGCAGGGAGGGGAGGCCCTATAATTCACCCCTCCACTTT	CASREGRPYNSPLHF
.	.	TRBV9	TRBJ2-5	TGTGCCAGCAGCGTAGGCCAGCTGTCCCGGGGGACCCAGTACTTC	CASSVGQLSRGTQYF
.	TRBD2	TRBV27	TRBJ2-3	TGTGCCAGCAGTTCCCTCAGGAGCGGGGGATTTAATACGCAGTATTTT	CASSSLRSGGFNTQYF
.	TRBD2	TRBV7-2	TRBJ2-3	TGTGCCAGCAGCCAGAGCGGGGGGCCAGATACGCAGTATTTT	CASSQSGGPDTQYF
.	.	TRBV6-5	TRBJ1-2	TGTGCCAGCAGGACAGGTCGGTCCTATGGCTACACCTTC	CASRTGRSYGYTF
.	.	TRBV12-3/TRBV12-4	TRBJ2-5	TGTGCCAGCAATTATCAGGGTTCGGAGACCCAGTACTTC	CASNYQGSETQYF
.	.	TRBV7-2	TRBJ1-3	TGTGCCAGCAGCTCCGGTAGAAACACCATATATTTT	CASSSGRNTIYF
.	.	TRBV24-1	TRBJ2-1	TGTGCCACCAGTCTTTCGGGTGGTGAGCAGTTCTTC	CATSLSGGEQFF
.	TRBD2	TRBV4-1	TRBJ2-3	TGCGCCAGCAGCCAAGCCGGGACTAGCGGGGGCACAGATACGCAGTATTTT	CASSQAGTSGGTDTQYF
.	.	TRBV7-2	TRBJ2-7	TGTGCCAGCAGCCCTGGGCGCGGGGGCACCTACGAGCAGTACTTC	CASSPGRGGTYEQYF
.	.	TRBV7-2	TRBJ1-5	TGTGCCAGCAGCTTATCCAGGGACAATCAGCCCCAGCATTTT	CASSLSRDNQPQHF
.	.	TRBV4-1	TRBJ1-3	TGCGCCAGCAGCCAATGGAGGGGTCCGGGAGACTCTGGAAACACCATATATTTT	CASSQWRGPGDSGNTIYF
.	.	TRBV30	TRBJ1-4	TGTGCCTGGAGTATGGGAGGGACAAGGAATGAAAAACTGTTTTTT	CAWSMGGTRNEKLFF
.	.	TRBV7-2	TRBJ1-2	TGTGCCAGCAGCAGTAAAACAGGAGGGAACTATGGCTACACCTTC	CASSSKTGGNYGYTF
.	TRBD2	TRBV11-3	TRBJ2-7	TGTGCCAGCAGCTTAGGTAGCGGGGACTCCTACGAGCAGTACTTC	CASSLGSGDSYEQYF
.	.	TRBV30	TRBJ1-2	TGTGCCTGGAGTGTAGGGGGACTAGCCCTCCACTACACCTTC	CAWSVGGLALHYTF
.	TRBD1	TRBV6-5	TRBJ1-2	TGTGCCAGCAGTTTACAGGGGACCTATGGCTACACCTTC	CASSLQGTYGYTF